This TCR beta chain emerged from a study of graft-versus-host responses after intestinal transplantation. In the study overall: Each patient got anti-thymocyte globulin induction, then tacrolimus and steroids for roughly 3 years. Findings of the study overall: Allografts from individuals with graft-donor T cell macrochimerism displayed high graft-versus-host to host-versus-graft clonal ratios.

About this clone: Its specificity is unknown.

Sequenced by immunoSEQ multiplex PCR; TCRdb stores in-frame clones only, minus some. Among around 78,000 clones listed, around 86% were seen once. V shed 3 bases, J shed 9 bases, and the junction held 2 bases outside the gene matches. Germline V gene sequence: CDR1 SGDLS, CDR2 YYNGEE. There are 12 residues in the CDR3. The V and J genes are TRBV9 and TRBJ2-3, with 9 bases aligning to TRBD1. The source was unstimulated CD8+ T cells sorted from spleen or lymph node cells, collected before transplant. The source of this sequence is a human donor who was the organ donor for an intestinal transplant. The CDR3 loop is CASSGQGETQYF. The CDR3 DNA sequence: TGTGCCAGCAGCGGACAGGGGGAAACGCAGTATTTT.